What follows are 21 T cell receptor beta chains derived from one specimen sequenced in a study of CXCR3-negative and CXCR3-positive naive CD8 T cells. Findings and caveats of the study: Researchers report that CXCR3-positive naive cells carry more hydrophobic TRB CDR3s than CXCR3-negative naive cells.

The antigens of these receptors remain unknown. TRB cDNA was prepared as libraries by UMI-labeled 5' RACE. Reanalyzing the 5' RACE reads, TCRdb keeps one entry per CDR3 protein, without DNA. The sample includes tens of thousands of distinct CDR3 sequences. The source material was naive CXCR3+ CD8+ T cells from blood. Subset indicated: CD45RO-CCR7+CD27+CD95- naive CD8+ T cells expressing CXCR3 (TNR3+). These receptor sequences come from a human donor in good health. Some clones in this sample may be carry-over from other donors' samples.

The chain carries TRBV4-1 and TRBJ1-1. From germline, CDR1 is MGHRA and CDR2 YSYEKL. The CDR3 spans 15 residues. The CDR3 loop is CASSQDSVAESEAFF.

This chain connects TRBV2 to TRBJ2-5; TCRdb calls TRBD1, which cannot be checked without DNA. Germline assignment: CDR1 SNHLY and CDR2 FYNNEI. The CDR3 is made up of 14 amino acids. The CDR3 reads CASSDPRQEETQYF.

The gene calls are TRBV5-5 and TRBJ1-1; with no DNA, the TCRdb D assignment of TRBD1 cannot be verified. Germline V CDR1 and CDR2: SGHKS, YYEKEE (reference sequence). The CDR3 length is 12 residues. The CDR3: CASSETGAEAFF.

The chain links TRBV5-1 to TRBJ1-3; no DNA is available, so the TRBD1 call from TCRdb remains unchecked. Germline V lookup: CDR1 SGHRS, CDR2 YFSETQ. CDR3 length: 15 residues. CDR3 amino acids: CASSPYGTPGNTIYF.

The rearrangement uses TRBV9 and TRBJ2-1; as DNA is missing, the TRBD2 call by TCRdb cannot be tested. From germline, CDR1 is SGDLS and CDR2 YYNGEE. The CDR3 covers 14 residues. CDR3 loop: CASSEDSGSVEQFF.

The rearrangement uses TRBV6-5 and TRBJ1-1. Germline V gene data show CDR1 as MNHEY and CDR2 as SVGAGI. The CDR3 contains 14 residues. CDR3 sequence: CASSYSRFDTEAFF.

The chain combines TRBV20-1 with TRBJ2-7; TCRdb's D gene call, TRBD1, goes unchecked for lack of DNA. The CDR3 spans 14 residues. The germline gives CDR1 DFQATT, CDR2 SNEGSKA (reference sequence). Here the CDR3 reads CSARLRDRGYEQYF.

The chain combines TRBV27 with TRBJ2-1; TCRdb's D gene call, TRBD2, goes unchecked for lack of DNA. Germline V gene data show CDR1 as MNHEY and CDR2 as SMNVEV (reference sequence). The CDR3 runs 15 residues. The CDR3 is CASSLGTSTYNEQFF.

The V gene is TRBV14, the J gene TRBJ2-3; the TCRdb call, TRBD1, lacks DNA for checking. The CDR3 is 15 amino acids. Germline V gene data show CDR1 as SGHDN and CDR2 as FVKESK. CDR3 loop: CASSQEWGSRDTQYF.

The V and J genes are TRBV5-1 and TRBJ1-1; there is no DNA to check the TCRdb D call of TRBD1. The germline V gene encodes CDR1 SGHRS and CDR2 YFSETQ. The CDR3 runs 14 residues. CDR3 protein: CASSPLTGGEGAFF.

The genes are TRBV28 and TRBJ1-4. The CDR3 loop spans 11 amino acids. From germline, CDR1 is MDHEN and CDR2 SYDVKM. CDR3 in amino acids: CASSYDEKLFF.

The chain is built from TRBV28 and TRBJ2-7; TCRdb returns TRBD1, unconfirmable since there is no DNA. CDR1 and CDR2 (germline): MDHEN, SYDVKM. This CDR3 comprises 13 residues. The CDR3 is CASTPGGYYEQYF.

The J gene is TRBJ2-7, the V gene TRBV28; TCRdb's D call of TRBD1 is untestable without DNA. Germline CDR1 reads MDHEN; CDR2 reads SYDVKM. CDR3 length: 17 residues. The CDR3: CASSLLGPAGVTYEQYF.

The V call is TRBV2, the J call TRBJ2-7; TCRdb indicates TRBD1, and absent DNA this call remains unverified. CDR3 length: 11 amino acids. From germline, CDR1 is SNHLY and CDR2 FYNNEI. The CDR3 loop reads CARQGANEQYF. Full variable domain (missing parts from reference TRBV2 and TRBJ2-7): EPEVTQTPSHQVTQMGQEVILRCVPISNHLYFYWYRQILGQKVEFLVSFYNNEISEKSEIFDDQFSVERPDGSNFTLKIRSTKLEDSAMYFCARQGANEQYFGPGTRLTVT.

The chain links TRBV20-1 to TRBJ2-1; the TCRdb call, TRBD1, lacks DNA for checking. Germline CDR1 DFQATT, CDR2 SNEGSKA (reference sequence). The CDR3 length is 15 residues. CDR3 region: CSASVRTGANNEQFF.

J is TRBJ2-1 and V is TRBV11-2; TCRdb's D call, TRBD2, is unchecked because there is no DNA. The CDR3 extends over 16 amino acids. Germline V gene lookup returns CDR1 SGHAT and CDR2 FQNNGV. The CDR3 sequence: CASSGSTSGLGNEQFF.

The chain combines TRBV20-1 with TRBJ2-2; TCRdb calls TRBD1, which cannot be checked without DNA. Germline CDR1 and CDR2: DFQATT and SNEGSKA (reference sequence). CDR3 length equals 16 residues. CDR3 sequence: CSARDKGTGSTGELFF.

The chain joins TRBV20-1 to TRBJ2-1; TCRdb's assignment of TRBD2 cannot be checked, as there is no DNA. This CDR3 has 15 amino acids. The germline V gene encodes CDR1 DFQATT and CDR2 SNEGSKA (reference sequence). The CDR3 spells CSANPTSGRNNEQFF.

The chain uses TRBV29-1 and TRBJ2-1; TCRdb designates TRBD2, a call that cannot be tested without DNA. This CDR3 is built from 15 residues. CDR1 is SQVTM, CDR2 ANQGSEA, per germline. CDR3 residues: CSVEGGGYPDNEQFF.

This chain connects TRBV20-1 to TRBJ2-3; TCRdb outputs TRBD1, but without DNA this stays unchecked. Looked up from germline, CDR1 is DFQATT and CDR2 is SNEGSKA (reference sequence). CDR3 length equals 13 residues. CDR3 in amino acids: CSARGVSTDTQYF.

V usage is TRBV7-6 and J usage is TRBJ2-5; as DNA is missing, the TRBD1 call by TCRdb cannot be tested. The CDR3 is 14 amino acids. The germline CDR1 and CDR2 sequences are SGHVS and FNYEAQ. This chain's CDR3 is CASSQGGVGETQYF.